Listed below are T cell receptor beta chains from one sample, sequenced in a study of blood T cell repertoires in COVID-19. Some clones are missing from TCRdb's copy, which holds only in-frame ones; the method was immunoSEQ multiplex PCR. Among over 200,000 clones, approximately 90% were seen once, and the ten largest hold approximately 12%. The sample comprised peripheral blood. The receptor source for this set is a woman aged 18-29 years who had recovered from COVID-19. The CDR3 runs from the conserved cysteine through the conserved F or W. Fields, in order: J gene, V gene, CDR3 protein.

j_gene: TRBJ2-2
v_gene: TRBV2
CDR3aa: CASSKGLAVPGELFF

j_gene: TRBJ2-3
v_gene: TRBV6-6
CDR3aa: CASRWGQESDTQYF

j_gene: TRBJ1-2
v_gene: TRBV2
CDR3aa: CASSTDRAVFYGYTF

j_gene: TRBJ2-1
v_gene: TRBV19
CDR3aa: CASSARERGYNEQFF

j_gene: TRBJ1-2
v_gene: TRBV11-1
CDR3aa: CASSLQSIYGYTF

j_gene: TRBJ1-1
v_gene: TRBV18
CDR3aa: CASSPAGGQTEAFF

j_gene: TRBJ1-2
v_gene: TRBV27
CDR3aa: CASSPLGGSTGYTF

j_gene: TRBJ2-1
v_gene: TRBV29-1
CDR3aa: CSVDKSDREEFF

j_gene: TRBJ1-1
v_gene: TRBV18
CDR3aa: CASSLGTANTEAFF

j_gene: TRBJ1-1
v_gene: TRBV18
CDR3aa: CASSPGIQGLMNTEAFF

j_gene: TRBJ2-7
v_gene: TRBV5-1
CDR3aa: CASSLVTESEQYF

j_gene: TRBJ1-3
v_gene: TRBV5-8
CDR3aa: CASSLDRDRGNTIYF

j_gene: TRBJ2-7
v_gene: TRBV29-1
CDR3aa: CSVLSWQGAYEQYF

j_gene: TRBJ1-5
v_gene: TRBV5-1
CDR3aa: CASSFSPGQPQHF

j_gene: TRBJ1-3
v_gene: TRBV11-2
CDR3aa: CASSPFESLDRGLGNTIYF

j_gene: TRBJ1-2
v_gene: TRBV5-5
CDR3aa: CASGAGDNYGYTF

j_gene: TRBJ2-1
v_gene: TRBV4-3
CDR3aa: CASSQEPGPGNEQFF

j_gene: TRBJ2-1
v_gene: TRBV12-5
CDR3aa: CASLAGGFGNEQFF

j_gene: TRBJ2-4
v_gene: TRBV19
CDR3aa: CASSMGNIQYF

j_gene: TRBJ1-3
v_gene: TRBV6-5
CDR3aa: CASSYDGGLSGNTIYF

j_gene: TRBJ1-4
v_gene: TRBV11-2
CDR3aa: CASSPLTGGSGKLFF

j_gene: TRBJ1-1
v_gene: TRBV10-3
CDR3aa: CAISESGGTLENTEAFF

j_gene: TRBJ2-1
v_gene: TRBV9
CDR3aa: CASSSRVAGENEQFF

j_gene: TRBJ2-5
v_gene: TRBV7-6
CDR3aa: CASSFRTALQETQYF

j_gene: TRBJ1-1
v_gene: TRBV29-1
CDR3aa: CSVERGRAEAFF

j_gene: TRBJ1-5
v_gene: TRBV10-3
CDR3aa: CAISDSGNQPQHF

j_gene: TRBJ1-2
v_gene: TRBV29-1
CDR3aa: CSVDPREGGYTF

j_gene: TRBJ1-6
v_gene: TRBV6-2/TRBV6-3
CDR3aa: CASSYAQGVISPLHF

j_gene: TRBJ2-7
v_gene: TRBV6-5
CDR3aa: CASRLSTGIYEQYF

j_gene: TRBJ2-1
v_gene: TRBV5-6
CDR3aa: CASNTGLAVNEQFF

j_gene: TRBJ2-1
v_gene: TRBV6-2/TRBV6-3
CDR3aa: CASSSLGPGGPSYNEQFF

j_gene: TRBJ2-5
v_gene: TRBV11-1
CDR3aa: CASSRAMQETQYF

j_gene: TRBJ2-1
v_gene: TRBV5-4
CDR3aa: CASSSPGLEANEQFF

j_gene: TRBJ1-3
v_gene: TRBV21-1
CDR3aa: CARTGQLSGNTIYF

j_gene: TRBJ1-1
v_gene: TRBV6-5
CDR3aa: CASGPGGSATEAFF

j_gene: TRBJ2-4
v_gene: TRBV7-2
CDR3aa: CASSLVITSAAKNIQYF

j_gene: TRBJ1-4
v_gene: TRBV7-6
CDR3aa: CASSYTGSPGEKLFF